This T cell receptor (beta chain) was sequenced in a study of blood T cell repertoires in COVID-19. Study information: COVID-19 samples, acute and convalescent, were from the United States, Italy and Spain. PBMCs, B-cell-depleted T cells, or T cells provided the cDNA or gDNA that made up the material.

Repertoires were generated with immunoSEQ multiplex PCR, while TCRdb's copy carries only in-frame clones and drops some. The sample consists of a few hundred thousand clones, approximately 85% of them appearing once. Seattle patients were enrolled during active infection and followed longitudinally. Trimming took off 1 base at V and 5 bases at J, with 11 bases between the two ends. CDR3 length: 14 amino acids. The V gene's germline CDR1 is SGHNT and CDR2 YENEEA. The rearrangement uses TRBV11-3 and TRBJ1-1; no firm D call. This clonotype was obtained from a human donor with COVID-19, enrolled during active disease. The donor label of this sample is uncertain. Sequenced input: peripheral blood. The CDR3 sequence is CASSLGFGETEAFF. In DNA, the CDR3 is TGTGCCAGCAGCTTAGGATTTGGGGAGACTGAAGCTTTCTTT.